The 13 T cell receptor beta chains reported below all come from one sample, sequenced in a study of PD-1 blockade in classical Hodgkin lymphoma. Assay: immunoSEQ multiplex PCR; the TCRdb copy retains only in-frame clones and omits some. The sample has approximately 100,000 clones; nearly 85% are singletons. The time point is: cycle 4 day 1 (C4D1), after more than 5 weeks of nivolumab. Every patient experienced relapse after autologous stem cell transplantation, and brentuximab vedotin exposure varied. The sample here was peripheral blood mononuclear cells (PBMCs), taken before the fourth cycle of nivolumab. These TCRs come from a human donor with classical Hodgkin lymphoma.

The chain recombines TRBV5-6 with TRBJ2-7; D remains ambiguous. Germline lookup yields CDR1 SGHDT and CDR2 YYEEEE. V gave up 4 bases and J gave up 3 bases, with 14 bases separating them. The CDR3 contains 14 residues. This chain's CDR3 is CASSRLPSSYEQYF. The CDR3 DNA follows: TGTGCCAGCAGCCGACTGCCCTCTAGCTACGAGCAGTACTTC.

V usage is TRBV7-2 and J usage is TRBJ1-5; D remains unclear. There are 14 residues in the CDR3. V was shortened by 3 bases and J by 3 bases, with 9 bases between the two germline ends. Germline CDR1 reads SGHTA; CDR2 reads FQGNSA. The CDR3 DNA reads TGTGCCAGCAGCTTGGGTTGGAACAATCAGCCCCAGCATTTT. It codes for CASSLGWNNQPQHF.

The chain links TRBV21-1 to TRBJ2-7; no check of the table's D call, TRBD2, against the DNA was made. TRBV21-1 is noted as a pseudogene. CDR3 size: 15 residues. The CDR3 protein is CASSKVTSPTGEQYF. CDR3 nucleotides: TGTGCCAGCAGCAAAGTCACTAGTCCGACGGGCGAGCAGTACTTC.

The V call is TRBV2, the J call TRBJ2-5, with TRBD1 matching over 8 bases. There are 13 residues in the CDR3. Germline-derived CDR1 and CDR2 are SNHLY and FYNNEI. With V trimmed by 7 bases and J by 5 bases, 6 bases remained unmatched. The CDR3 nucleotides read TGTGCCAGCACTTTGGACAGGGTTGAGACCCAGTACTTC. Amino acids: CASTLDRVETQYF.

This clone was seen just once. The V and J genes are TRBV10-3 and TRBJ2-3; no clear D gene. Germline V gene data show CDR1 as ENHRY and CDR2 as SYGVKD. V was clipped by 4 bases and J by 0 bases, with 11 bases between them. CDR3 size: 15 residues. For the CDR3, the DNA is TGTGCCATCAGTGTGGTAGAATCTAGCACAGATACGCAGTATTTT. Protein sequence: CAISVVESSTDTQYF.

This clone rates as medium-sized. J is TRBJ2-7 and V is TRBV9; D is uncertain. The CDR3 is made up of 12 amino acids. Germline lookup yields CDR1 SGDLS and CDR2 YYNGEE. V was clipped by 3 bases and J by 4 bases, with 8 bases between them. In DNA, the CDR3 is TGTGCCAGCAGCGCGCAGGAGTACGAGCAGTACTTC. It yields the protein CASSAQEYEQYF.

This chain uses TRBV10-3 with TRBJ2-5; D remains unclear. CDR1 and CDR2 (germline): ENHRY, SYGVKD. The CDR3 spans 14 residues. Trimming stripped 0 bases from V and 5 bases from J, with 10 bases between. The CDR3 DNA reads TGTGCCATCAGTGAGTCGACTGAAGCGGAGACCCAGTACTTC. Residues: CAISESTEAETQYF.

This clone has only a few counts. V and J are TRBV5-1 and TRBJ1-4; TRBD1 matches at 9 bases. Trimming cost V 4 bases and J 8 bases; bases outside gene matches: 9. The germline gives CDR1 SGHRS, CDR2 YFSETQ. The CDR3 is made up of 15 amino acids. The CDR3: CASSALQGAQEKLFF. In DNA form, the CDR3 reads TGCGCCAGCAGCGCCTTACAGGGGGCGCAGGAAAAACTGTTTTTT.

The chain is built from TRBV5-1 and TRBJ1-2, with TRBD1 matching 7 bases. Germline trimming cut 4 bases from V and 4 bases from J; bases unmatched to any gene: 7. This CDR3 has 14 amino acids. CDR1 and CDR2 from the germline V gene are SGHRS and YFSETQ. CDR3 DNA: TGCGCCAGCAGCACCGAGGGACAGCCCTATGGCTACACCTTC. Translated: CASSTEGQPYGYTF.

The rearrangement uses TRBV5-6 and TRBJ2-5, with TRBD1 as a possible D gene (6 bases). The CDR3 spans 14 residues. Germline V gives CDR1 SGHDT, CDR2 YYEEEE. Trimming pared 4 bases from V and 5 bases from J, leaving 15 bases between. The CDR3 sequence is CASSHIGTTETQYF. The CDR3 nucleotides are TGTGCCAGCAGCCACATAGGGACAACGGAGACCCAGTACTTC.

Many counts were recorded for this clone. In DNA, the CDR3 is TGCGCCAGCAGCCCCCAGACAGGGAACTATGGCTACACCTTC. It yields the protein CASSPQTGNYGYTF. The V and J genes are TRBV5-1 and TRBJ1-2; 7 nucleotides line up with TRBD1. The CDR3 is 14 residues long. Germline CDR1 and CDR2: SGHRS and YFSETQ. J was trimmed by 2 bases and V by 4 bases; bases with no gene match: 5.

This clone has a single count. The gene calls are TRBV27 and TRBJ2-1, with 12 positions matching TRBD2. Unmatched junction bases numbered 6, after V lost 0 bases and J lost 0 bases. The CDR3 covers 19 residues. From germline, CDR1 is MNHEY and CDR2 SMNVEV (reference sequence). CDR3 loop: CASSLSGLAGLSSYNEQFF. CDR3 DNA sequence: TGTGCCAGCAGTTTATCGGGACTAGCGGGCTTGAGCTCCTACAATGAGCAGTTCTTC.

The rearrangement joins TRBV5-1 to TRBJ1-5, with D unresolved. Germline V gives CDR1 SGHRS, CDR2 YFSETQ. This CDR3 region has 14 residues. With 7 bases removed from V and 7 bases from J, the gap between germline ends came to 18 bases. The CDR3 here is CASDDAAAAQPQHF. The DNA of the CDR3 is TGCGCCAGCGACGATGCGGCGGCCGCCCAGCCCCAGCATTTT.